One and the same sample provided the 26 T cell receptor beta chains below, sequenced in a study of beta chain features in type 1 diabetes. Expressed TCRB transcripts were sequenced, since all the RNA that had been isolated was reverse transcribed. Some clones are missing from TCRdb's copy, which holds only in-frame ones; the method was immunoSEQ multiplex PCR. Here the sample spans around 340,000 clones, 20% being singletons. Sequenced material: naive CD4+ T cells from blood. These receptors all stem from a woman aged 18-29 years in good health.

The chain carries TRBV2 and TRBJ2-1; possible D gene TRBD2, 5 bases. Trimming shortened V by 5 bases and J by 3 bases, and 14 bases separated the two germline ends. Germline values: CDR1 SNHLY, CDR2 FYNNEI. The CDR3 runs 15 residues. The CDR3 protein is CASSSSGIFYNEQFF. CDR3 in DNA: TGTGCCAGCAGTTCCTCCGGGATCTTCTACAATGAGCAGTTCTTC. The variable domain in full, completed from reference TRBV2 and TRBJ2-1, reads EPEVTQTPSHQVTQMGQEVILRCVPISNHLYFYWYRQILGQKVEFLVSFYNNEISEKSEIFDDQFSVERPDGSNFTLKIRSTKLEDSAMYFCASSSSGIFYNEQFFGPGTRLTVL.

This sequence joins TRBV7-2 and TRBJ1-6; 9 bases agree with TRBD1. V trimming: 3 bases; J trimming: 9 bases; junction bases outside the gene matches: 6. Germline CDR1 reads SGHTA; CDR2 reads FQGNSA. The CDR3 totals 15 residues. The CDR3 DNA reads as TGTGCCAGCAGCTTCGCCGGGACAGGGACTTCACCCCTCCACTTT. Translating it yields CASSFAGTGTSPLHF.

CDR3 sequence reads: CASSPRVKDEQYF. CDR3 nucleotides: TGTGCCAGCAGTCCCAGGGTCAAGGACGAGCAGTACTTC. The V call is TRBV7-6, the J call TRBJ2-7, with D perhaps matching TRBD1 (5 bases). Per the germline V gene, CDR1 is SGHVS and CDR2 is FNYEAQ. This CDR3 comprises 13 residues. Between the trimmed V and J ends, which lost 6 bases and 5 bases, there was a span of 14 bases.

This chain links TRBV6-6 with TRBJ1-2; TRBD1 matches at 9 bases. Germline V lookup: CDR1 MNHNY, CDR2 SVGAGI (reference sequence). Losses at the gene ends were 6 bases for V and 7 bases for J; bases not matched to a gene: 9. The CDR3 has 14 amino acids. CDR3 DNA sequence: TGTGCCAGCAGCAAGGACAGGGGAATAGGTGGCTACACCTTC. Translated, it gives CASSKDRGIGGYTF.

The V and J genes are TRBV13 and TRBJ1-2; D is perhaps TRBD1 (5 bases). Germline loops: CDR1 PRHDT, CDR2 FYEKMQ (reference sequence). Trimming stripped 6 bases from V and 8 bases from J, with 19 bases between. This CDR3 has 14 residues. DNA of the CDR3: TGTGCCAGCAGACGGACATCCGACCCAAAAGGCTACACCTTC. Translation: CASRRTSDPKGYTF.

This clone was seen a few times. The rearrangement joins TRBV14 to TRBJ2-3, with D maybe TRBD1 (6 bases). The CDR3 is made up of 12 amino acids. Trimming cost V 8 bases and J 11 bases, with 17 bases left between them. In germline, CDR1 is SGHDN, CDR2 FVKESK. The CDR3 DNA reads TGTGCCAGCGGGAGCCGACAGGATCGGCAGTATTTT. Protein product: CASGSRQDRQYF.

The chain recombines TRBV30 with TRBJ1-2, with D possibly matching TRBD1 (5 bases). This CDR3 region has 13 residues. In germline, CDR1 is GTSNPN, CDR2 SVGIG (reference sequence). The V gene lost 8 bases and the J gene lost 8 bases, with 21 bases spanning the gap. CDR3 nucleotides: TGTGCCAGTAGCGGGACTGCCTCGGAGGGCTACACCTTC. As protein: CASSGTASEGYTF.

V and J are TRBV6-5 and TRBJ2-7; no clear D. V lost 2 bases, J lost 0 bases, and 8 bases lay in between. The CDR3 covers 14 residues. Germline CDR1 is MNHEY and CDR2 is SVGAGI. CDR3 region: CASSYTRISYEQYF. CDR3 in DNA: TGTGCCAGCAGTTACACGAGAATCTCCTACGAGCAGTACTTC.

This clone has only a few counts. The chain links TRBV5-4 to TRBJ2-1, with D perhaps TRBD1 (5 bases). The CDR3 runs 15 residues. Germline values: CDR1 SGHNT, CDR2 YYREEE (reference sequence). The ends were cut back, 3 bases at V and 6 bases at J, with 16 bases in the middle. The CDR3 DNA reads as TGTGCCAGCAGCTCAGGGCCCGCGAACGGCAATGAGCAGTTCTTC. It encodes CASSSGPANGNEQFF.

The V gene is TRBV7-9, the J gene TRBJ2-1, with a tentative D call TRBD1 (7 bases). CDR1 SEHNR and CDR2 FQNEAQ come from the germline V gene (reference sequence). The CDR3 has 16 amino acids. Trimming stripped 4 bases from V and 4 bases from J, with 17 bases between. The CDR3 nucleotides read TGTGCCAGCAGCTCACTGCGCGGGACAGATTACAATGAGCAGTTCTTC. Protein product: CASSSLRGTDYNEQFF.

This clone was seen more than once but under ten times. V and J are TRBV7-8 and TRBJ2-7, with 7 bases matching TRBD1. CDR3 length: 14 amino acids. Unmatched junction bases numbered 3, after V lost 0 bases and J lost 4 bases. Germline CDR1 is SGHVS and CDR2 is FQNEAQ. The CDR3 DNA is TGTGCCAGCAGCTTAGCAGGGGGCCGTTACGAGCAGTACTTC. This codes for CASSLAGGRYEQYF.

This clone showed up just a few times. The CDR3 sequence: CATSRGGHQETQYF. The CDR3 DNA follows: TGTGCCACCAGCAGAGGGGGGCACCAAGAGACCCAGTACTTC. This rearrangement joins TRBV15 to TRBJ2-5; the D gene is possibly TRBD1 (6 bases). This CDR3 comprises 14 residues. Deletions cut 1 base from V and 0 bases from J, with 6 bases between. Germline CDR1 is LNHNV and CDR2 is YYDKDF (reference sequence).

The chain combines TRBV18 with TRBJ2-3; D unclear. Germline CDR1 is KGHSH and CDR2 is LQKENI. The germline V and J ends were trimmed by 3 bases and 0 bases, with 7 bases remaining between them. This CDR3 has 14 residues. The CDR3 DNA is TGTGCCAGCTCACCCCAACTGAGCACAGATACGCAGTATTTT. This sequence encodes CASSPQLSTDTQYF.

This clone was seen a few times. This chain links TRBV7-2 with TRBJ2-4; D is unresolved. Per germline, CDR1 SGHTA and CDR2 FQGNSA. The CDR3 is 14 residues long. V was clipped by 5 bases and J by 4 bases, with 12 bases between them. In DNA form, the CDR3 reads TGTGCCAGCAGCCCAGTGGCCCGTAAAAACATTCAGTACTTC. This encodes CASSPVARKNIQYF.

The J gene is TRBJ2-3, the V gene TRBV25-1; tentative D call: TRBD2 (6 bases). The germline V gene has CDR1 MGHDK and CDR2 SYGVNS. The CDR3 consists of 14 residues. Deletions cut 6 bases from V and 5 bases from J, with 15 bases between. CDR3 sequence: CASSGGPGRDTQYF. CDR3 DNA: TGTGCCAGCAGCGGGGGACCGGGGCGAGATACGCAGTATTTT. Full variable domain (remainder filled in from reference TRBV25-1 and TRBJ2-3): EADIYQTPRYLVIGTGKKITLECSQTMGHDKMYWYQQDPGMELHLIHYSYGVNSTEKGDLSSESTVSRIRTEHFPLTLESARPSHTSQYLCASSGGPGRDTQYFGPGTRLTVL.

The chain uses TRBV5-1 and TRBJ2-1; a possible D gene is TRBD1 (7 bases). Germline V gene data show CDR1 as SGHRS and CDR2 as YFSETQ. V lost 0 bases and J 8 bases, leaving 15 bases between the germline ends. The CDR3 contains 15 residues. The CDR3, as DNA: TGCGCCAGCAGCTTGGTGACAGGGACGGGGGATGAGCAGTTCTTC. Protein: CASSLVTGTGDEQFF.

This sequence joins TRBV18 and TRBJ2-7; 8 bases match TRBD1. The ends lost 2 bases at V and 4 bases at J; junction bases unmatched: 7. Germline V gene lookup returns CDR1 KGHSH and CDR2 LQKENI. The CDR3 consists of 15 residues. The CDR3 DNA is TGTGCCAGCTCACCAAAAACAGGGGGGACATACGAGCAGTACTTC. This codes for CASSPKTGGTYEQYF.

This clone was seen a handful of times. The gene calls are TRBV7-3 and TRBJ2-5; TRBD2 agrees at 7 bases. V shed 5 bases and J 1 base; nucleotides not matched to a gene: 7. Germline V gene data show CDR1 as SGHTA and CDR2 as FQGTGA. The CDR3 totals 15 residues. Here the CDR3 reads CASSHGRGFQETQYF. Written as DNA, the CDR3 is TGTGCCAGCAGCCATGGGCGGGGGTTCCAAGAGACCCAGTACTTC.

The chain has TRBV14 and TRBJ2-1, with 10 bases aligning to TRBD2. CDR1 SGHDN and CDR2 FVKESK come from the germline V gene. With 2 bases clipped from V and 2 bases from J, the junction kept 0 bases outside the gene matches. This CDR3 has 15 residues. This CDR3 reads CASSQTSGAYNEQFF. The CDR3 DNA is TGTGCCAGCAGCCAAACTAGCGGGGCCTACAATGAGCAGTTCTTC.

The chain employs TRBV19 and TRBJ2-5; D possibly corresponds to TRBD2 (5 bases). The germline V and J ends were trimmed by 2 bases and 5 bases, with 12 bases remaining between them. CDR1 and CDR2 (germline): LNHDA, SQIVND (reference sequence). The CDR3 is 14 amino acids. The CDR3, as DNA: TGTGCCAGTAGTATATCGGAGGTTGGGGAGACCCAGTACTTC. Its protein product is CASSISEVGETQYF.

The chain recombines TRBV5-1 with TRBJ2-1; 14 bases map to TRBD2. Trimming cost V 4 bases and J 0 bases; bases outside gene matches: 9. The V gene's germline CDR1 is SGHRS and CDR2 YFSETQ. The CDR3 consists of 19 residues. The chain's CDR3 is CASSGAGTSGSSSYNEQFF. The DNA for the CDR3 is TGCGCCAGCAGCGGAGCCGGGACTAGCGGGAGTAGCTCCTACAATGAGCAGTTCTTC.

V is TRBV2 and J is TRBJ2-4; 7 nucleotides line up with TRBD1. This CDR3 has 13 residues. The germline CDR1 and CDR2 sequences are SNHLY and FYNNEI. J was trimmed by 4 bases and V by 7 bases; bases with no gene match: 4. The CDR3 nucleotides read TGTGCCAGCACTAGACAGGGAAAAAACATTCAGTACTTC. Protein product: CASTRQGKNIQYF.

CDR3 residues: CASIFLGGFGYTF. CDR3 DNA: TGTGCCAGCATTTTCCTTGGGGGGTTTGGCTACACCTTC. The chain has TRBV6-6 and TRBJ1-2, with D possibly TRBD1 on 5 matching bases. V was trimmed by 7 bases and J by 7 bases, leaving 16 bases between them. CDR1 is MNHNY, CDR2 SVGAGI, per germline (reference sequence). This CDR3 region has 13 residues.

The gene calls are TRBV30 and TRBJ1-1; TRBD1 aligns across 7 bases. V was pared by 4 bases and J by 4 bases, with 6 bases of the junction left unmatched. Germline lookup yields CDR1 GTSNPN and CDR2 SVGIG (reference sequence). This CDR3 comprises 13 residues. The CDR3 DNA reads TGTGCCTGGAAAGCAGGGGGGAGCACTGAAGCTTTCTTT. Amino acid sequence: CAWKAGGSTEAFF.

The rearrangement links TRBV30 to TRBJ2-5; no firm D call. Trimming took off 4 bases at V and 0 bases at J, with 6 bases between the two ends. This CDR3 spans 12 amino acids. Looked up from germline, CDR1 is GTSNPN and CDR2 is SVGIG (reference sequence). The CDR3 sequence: CAWTAYQETQYF. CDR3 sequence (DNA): TGTGCCTGGACAGCGTACCAAGAGACCCAGTACTTC.

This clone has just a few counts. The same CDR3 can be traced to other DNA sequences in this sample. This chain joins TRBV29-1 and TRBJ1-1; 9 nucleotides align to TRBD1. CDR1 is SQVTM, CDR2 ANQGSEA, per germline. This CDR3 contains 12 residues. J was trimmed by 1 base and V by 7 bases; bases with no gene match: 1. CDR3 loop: CSGGQGNTEAFF. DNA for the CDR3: TGCAGCGGGGGACAGGGGAACACTGAAGCTTTCTTT.